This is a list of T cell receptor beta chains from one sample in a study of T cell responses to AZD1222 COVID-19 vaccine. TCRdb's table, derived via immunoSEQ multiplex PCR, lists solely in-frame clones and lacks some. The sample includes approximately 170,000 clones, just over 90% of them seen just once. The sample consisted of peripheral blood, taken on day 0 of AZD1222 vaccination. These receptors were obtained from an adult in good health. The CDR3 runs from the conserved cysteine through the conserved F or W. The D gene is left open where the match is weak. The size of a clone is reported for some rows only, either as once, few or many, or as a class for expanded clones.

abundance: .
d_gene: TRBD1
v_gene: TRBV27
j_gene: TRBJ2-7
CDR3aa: CASSLDRAFDEQYF
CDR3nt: TGTGCCAGCAGTTTAGACAGGGCCTTTGACGAGCAGTACTTC

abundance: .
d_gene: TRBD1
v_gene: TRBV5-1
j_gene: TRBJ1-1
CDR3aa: CASTEGAGSAFF
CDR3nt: TGCGCCAGCACCGAGGGGGCAGGGTCGGCTTTCTTT

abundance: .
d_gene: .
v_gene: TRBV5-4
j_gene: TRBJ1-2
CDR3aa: CASSFTRGGYGYTF
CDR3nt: TGTGCCAGCAGCTTTACCCGAGGGGGCTATGGCTACACCTTC

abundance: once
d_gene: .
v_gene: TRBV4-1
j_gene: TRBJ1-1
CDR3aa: CASSRQQVGTEAFF
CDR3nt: TGCGCCAGCAGCCGTCAACAGGTTGGAACTGAAGCTTTCTTT

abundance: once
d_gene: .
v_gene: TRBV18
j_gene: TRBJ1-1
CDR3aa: CASSPNGQGGMNTEAFF
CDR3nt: TGTGCCAGCTCACCCAATGGGCAGGGAGGAATGAACACTGAAGCTTTCTTT

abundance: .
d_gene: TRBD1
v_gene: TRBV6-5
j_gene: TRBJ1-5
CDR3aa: CASSYDREQPQHF
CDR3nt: TGTGCCAGCAGTTACGACAGGGAACAGCCCCAGCATTTT

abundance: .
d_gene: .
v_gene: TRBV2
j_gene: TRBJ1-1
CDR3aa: CASSYQGNTEAFF
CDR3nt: TGTGCCAGCAGTTACCAGGGAAACACTGAAGCTTTCTTT

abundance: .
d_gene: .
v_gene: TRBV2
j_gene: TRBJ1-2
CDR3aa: CASKYTQGFNYGYTF
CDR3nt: TGTGCCAGCAAGTACACTCAGGGTTTTAACTATGGCTACACCTTC

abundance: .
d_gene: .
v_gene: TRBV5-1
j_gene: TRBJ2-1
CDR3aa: CASSSISGDNEQFF
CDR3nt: TGCGCCAGCAGCTCAATCTCCGGGGACAATGAGCAGTTCTTC

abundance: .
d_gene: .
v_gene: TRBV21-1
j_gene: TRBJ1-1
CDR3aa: CASSKDGVKFMNTEAFF
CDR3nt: TGTGCCAGCAGCAAAGATGGTGTTAAGTTTATGAACACTGAAGCTTTCTTT

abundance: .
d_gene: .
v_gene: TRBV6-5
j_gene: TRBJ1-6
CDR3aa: CASSYEWNSPLHF
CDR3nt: TGTGCCAGCAGTTATGAGTGGAATTCACCCCTCCACTTT

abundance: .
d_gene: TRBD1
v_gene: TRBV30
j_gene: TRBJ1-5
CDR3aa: CAWSPPRGQGAVGQPQHF
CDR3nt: TGTGCCTGGAGTCCACCACGGGGACAGGGGGCGGTAGGGCAGCCCCAGCATTTT

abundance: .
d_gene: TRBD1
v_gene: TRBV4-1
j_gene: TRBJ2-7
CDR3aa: CASSQDGRQGSYEQYF
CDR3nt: TGCGCCAGCAGCCAAGATGGGAGACAGGGCTCCTACGAGCAGTACTTC

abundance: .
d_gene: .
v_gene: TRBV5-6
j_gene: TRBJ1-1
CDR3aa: CASSLFSPNTEAFF
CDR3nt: TGTGCCAGCAGCTTGTTCTCCCCGAACACTGAAGCTTTCTTT

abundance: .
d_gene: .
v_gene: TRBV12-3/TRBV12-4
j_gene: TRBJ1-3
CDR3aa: CASNKDGNTIYF
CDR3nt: TGTGCCAGCAACAAGGACGGAAACACCATATATTTT

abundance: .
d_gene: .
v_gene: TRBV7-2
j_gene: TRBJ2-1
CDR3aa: CASSLVSLIGEQFF
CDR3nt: TGTGCCAGCAGCTTAGTAAGTTTAATCGGTGAGCAGTTCTTC

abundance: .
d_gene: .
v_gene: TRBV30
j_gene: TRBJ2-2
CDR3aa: CAWRTVARELFF
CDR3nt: TGTGCCTGGAGAACGGTTGCTCGGGAGCTGTTTTTT

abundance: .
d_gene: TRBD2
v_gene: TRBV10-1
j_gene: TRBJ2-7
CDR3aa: CASSRGLEIYEQYF
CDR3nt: TGCGCCAGCAGTAGGGGACTAGAAATTTACGAGCAGTACTTC